This TCR beta chain was documented in a study of T cell repertoires in cytomegalovirus infection. Looking at the study overall: Indications came from public TCR beta signatures; they pointed to CMV infection and to a matching HLA type.

TCRdb re-called the reads with MiXCR, one entry per CDR3 protein. The top ten clones hold 58% of a sample with 95,000 to 150,000 distinct CDR3 sequences, over 25% of them seen once. Study results and limitations: Ex vivo responses were dominated by HLA-C-restricted CMV-specific TCR beta clonotypes. Identification of carriers of CMV plus the relevant HLA was performed using cumulative public TCR beta family frequency.

This clonotype has more than one count but fewer than ten. Its cognate antigen is unknown. The length of the CDR3 is 17 residues. V was shortened by 4 bases and J by 2 bases, with 17 bases between the two germline ends. Germline assignment: CDR1 MGHRA and CDR2 YSYEKL. The TCR originated in a human donor in good health (CMV status not recorded). Some clones in this sample may be carry-over from other donors' samples. The sequencing used CD8+ T cells from cultured PBMCs, collected from culture after CMV antigen stimulation. This chain uses TRBV4-1 with TRBJ2-2; perhaps TRBD1 as D (5 bases). The CDR3 region has the DNA TGCGCCAGCAGCCTAAGACAGTTCCAGCAAAACACCGGGGAGCTGTTTTTT. Residues: CASSLRQFQQNTGELFF.